The subject of this entry is one T cell receptor (beta chain). Its antigen is still unknown. The sample holds no much larger clone one base away, and base qualities are not on file. The time point label for this specimen denotes: baseline before first vaccination. Sample treatment or condition, as interpreted from the label and publication: meningococcal conjugate vaccine given as trial control. The vaccinee samples were drawn from two UK trials, COV001 and COV002, one of which was a single-blind randomized controlled phase 2/3 trial testing AZD1222 (ChAdOx1 nCoV-19) in healthy adults. Trial participant PBMC samples were collected at day 0 and day 28 after the second dose for TCRbeta chain sequencing. The record originates from a study of T cell responses to AZD1222 COVID-19 vaccine (dated by TCRdb to 2020 to 2023). Regarding the study in general: A total of about 240 trial participants underwent TCR sequencing, of whom 207 received two doses of AZD1222 and some 26 received two doses of the MenACWY control vaccine. Enrollment into the trials was organized by age into subgroups of 18-55, 56-69 and 70-plus years, and those subgroups contained roughly 140, 27 and 60 TCR-sequenced participants, respectively. What the research found in general, with its limitations: CD4 TCRs associated with the vaccine covered the entire spike protein, and the dominant responses were in regions 160-218 and 743-854. Spike-specific TCR breadth and depth rose significantly after two AZD1222 doses compared with day 0 and with MenACWY recipients. In the small 56-69-year group, the increase in depth fell short of significance, most likely because of low power. Most participants were white British and females outnumbered males, and the authors suggested that clonal diversity may have been underestimated. Reportedly, almost half of the unique spike-specific TCRs recognized epitopes lying outside the regions that are mutated in the B.1.351 and B.1.1.7 variants. Because no day 14 peak-response samples were available, repertoires were characterized only after the peak T cell response. Conclusions about previously exposed vaccinees were limited because only six AZD1222 recipients were SARS-CoV-2 seropositive at baseline.

V gives up 4 bases and J gives up 5 bases, and the segment between their germline ends measures 9 bases. From the cysteine up to the phenylalanine, the CDR3 has a length of 13 residues. The kept DNA is CDR3 alone, 39 bases in frame from the first base. The germline V gene encodes CDR1 LNHDA and CDR2 SQIVND (reference sequence). The CDR3 regions of human TCRbeta chains were subjected to immunosequencing. Per the authors' processing: Repertoire TCRs were checked for matches against a reference library of SARS-CoV-2-specific TCRs that had been generated using the MIRA antigen-specificity platform. Breadth meant the fraction of unique TCRs that were SARS-CoV-2-associated, whereas depth meant the fraction of total T cells that were SARS-CoV-2-associated. Using the MIRA data, each spike-specific TCR was mapped to the spike region that the TCR reacts to and placed in a CD4 or CD8 class. Log10-transformed breadth and depth values were compared by one-way ANOVA with Sidak's multiple comparisons tests. TCRdb carries this immuneACCESS record with in-frame sequences only. Its versions omit some clonotypes, under half of them owing to an unresolved V gene in the studies checked, with the rest unexplained. The V and J calls and clone size were taken over from that table, and D and trimming were inferred from the DNA. This sample is represented by fewer than 80,000 clones; 79% of them were singletons. The ten largest clones add up to around 25% of the sample.

The sequence links TRBV19 to TRBJ1-5; the D gene cannot be named for sure. The receptor comes from an adult in good health. Material: peripheral blood, obtained on day 0 of MenACWY control vaccination. The CDR3 region reads CASSKQTDQPQHF. The sequenced DNA is TGTGCCAGTAGTAAGCAGACCGATCAGCCCCAGCATTTT.